This TCR beta chain was identified during a study of beta chain features in type 1 diabetes. Study-wide background: Cell yields, age and gender were similar between patients and healthy donors.

The CDR3 sequence is 14 residues long. Germline-derived CDR1 and CDR2 are SGHRS and YFSETQ. Unmatched junction bases numbered 5, after V lost 4 bases and J lost 3 bases. cDNA synthesis used the whole RNA isolate, giving expressed TCRB sequences. Measured with immunoSEQ multiplex PCR; TCRdb has only the in-frame clones, and not every one. The sample lists 200,000 to 250,000 clones; about 63% were seen once. Sequenced input: naive CD4+ T cells from blood. This TCR derives from a man aged 30 to 45 in good health. The chain joins TRBV5-1 to TRBJ2-7; the match to TRBD1 covers 9 bases. The CDR3 nucleotides are TGCGCCAGCAGCCTGGGACAGGGATTCTACGAGCAGTACTTC. Protein: CASSLGQGFYEQYF.